A selection of T cell receptor beta chains follows, all from one sample in a study of cytomegalovirus exposure and HLA in healthy donors. Sequencing was performed with immunoSEQ multiplex PCR; in TCRdb, only in-frame clones are kept and a portion is missing. Of about 160,000 clones in the sample, around 73% were seen once. Sequenced: PBMCs. The receptors originated from a male donor in good health and CMV-seronegative. CDR3s leave out the opening cysteine and the closing phenylalanine or tryptophan. The size field is filled for only some rows; it gives once, few, many or a size class.

SAGIAGEQF | TRBV20-1 | NA
ASKTGTGTYEQY | TRBV19 | NA
ASSPGTSGTRVTQY | TRBV5-1 | NA
ASSPSVSGANVLT | TRBV5-1 | few
ASSLDRAETDTQY | TRBV5-1 | once
ASSLGTNRETQY | TRBV7-8 | NA
ASSLNPASGDTQY | TRBV11-2 | NA
ASSPRFSGNTIY | TRBV13 | NA
ASSERETGELF | TRBV2 | NA
ASSLPPGTSGSYEQY | TRBV28 | few
ASIRDRGYQPQH | TRBV2 | once
ASSLEGASGSLGTQY | TRBV7-2 | few
ASSIGRSNQPQH | TRBV19 | NA
ASSLQGYEQY | TRBV7-2 | NA
ASKVTSGIHSEQF | TRBV4-1 | NA
ASSLNPQGADTQY | TRBV27 | NA
ASSPLERDRTGELF | TRBV9 | few
ASSTAQAGYNEQF | TRBV27 | NA
ASSLGQYQETQY | TRBV7-6 | few
ASVLTGYEKLF | TRBV28 | once
AWSVRGLSEQY | TRBV30 | NA
ASSVAGGDAAETQY | TRBV9 | NA
ASSPYGANVLT | TRBV4-2 | NA
ASSVDYRGNEQF | TRBV9 | few
ASSLRSSAGAQKLF | TRBV7-2 | NA
ASSFVRGEGYEQY | TRBV11-2 | NA
ASSYGGGENEQY | TRBV4-2 | few
ASSLIPGQFLH | TRBV11-2 | NA
ASSQGLAGYTDTQY | TRBV5-1 | NA
ASFPTEGPATTGELF | TRBV2 | NA
ASSHHGTSGPQETQY | TRBV4-1 | NA
ASKDRAGNTIY | TRBV7-2 | NA
ASNPQGSYGYT | TRBV28 | NA
ASSDDLASEQY | TRBV6-1 | NA
ASSQETGLAGREQY | TRBV4-3 | NA
ASSASMNTEAF | TRBV11-3 | NA
ASSPGQGLNEKLF | TRBV5-1 | NA
ASSVDSGGILETQY | TRBV9 | NA
ASSSRDSSDTQY | TRBV6-6 | NA
ASSLDKVQSYGYT | TRBV7-2 | NA